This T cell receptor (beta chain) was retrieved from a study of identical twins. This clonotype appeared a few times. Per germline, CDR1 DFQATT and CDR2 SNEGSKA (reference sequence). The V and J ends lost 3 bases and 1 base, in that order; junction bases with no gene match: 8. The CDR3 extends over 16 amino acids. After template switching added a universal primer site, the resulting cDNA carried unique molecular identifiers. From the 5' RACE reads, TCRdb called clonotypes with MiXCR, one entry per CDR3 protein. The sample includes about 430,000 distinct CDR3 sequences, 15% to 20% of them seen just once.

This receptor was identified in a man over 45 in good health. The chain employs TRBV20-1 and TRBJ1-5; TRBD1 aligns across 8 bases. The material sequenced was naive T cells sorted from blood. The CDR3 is CSASPTRGHSNQPQHF. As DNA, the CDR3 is TGCAGTGCTAGCCCTACCAGGGGGCACAGCAATCAGCCCCAGCATTTT.